The rows below give T cell receptor beta chains drawn from one sample of a study of T-cell reconstitution after alpha-beta-depleted transplantation in children. TCRdb fed the PCR reads into MiXCR, producing one record per CDR3 protein. This repertoire shows nearly 550,000 distinct CDR3 sequences, 18% found once; its top ten account for 3% to 3.5%. Here the sequenced sample was PBMCs from the stem cell graft donor, taken from the stem cell graft. These receptors were obtained from a human donor who donated a stem cell graft to a child with acute lymphoblastic leukemia. CDR3s include the opening cysteine and the closing phenylalanine or tryptophan. Each record gives: clone size, D gene, CDR3 length, J gene, V gene, CDR3 DNA, CDR3 protein. The D gene is left open where the match is weak. Only part of the rows carry a size: once, few, many, or a class if the clone is expanded.

few TRBD1 12 TRBJ1-4 TRBV2 TGTGCCAGCGGACAGGGTGTCGGAAAACTGTTTTTT CASGQGVGKLFF
. . 16 TRBJ2-2 TRBV3-1 TGTGCCAGCAGCCAAGATCAGAGGATTAACACCGGGGAGCTGTTTTTT CASSQDQRINTGELFF
few . 12 TRBJ2-7 TRBV5-6 TGTGCCAGCAGCGTCGACAACAGCGAGCAGTACTTC CASSVDNSEQYF
. TRBD1 14 TRBJ2-7 TRBV7-2 TGTGCCAGCAGCTTAGACAGGGGGCTCAACGAGCAGTACTTC CASSLDRGLNEQYF
. . 16 TRBJ1-4 TRBV7-9 TGTGCCAGCAGCTTAGGAATTACTCCAACTAATGAAAAACTGTTTTTT CASSLGITPTNEKLFF
. . 20 TRBJ2-7 TRBV6-2/TRBV6-3 TGTGCCAGCAGTTACTCGGACCCCTCAGTGGACAGTCCGAGCTCCTACGAGCAGTACTTC CASSYSDPSVDSPSSYEQYF
. . 16 TRBJ1-2 TRBV15 TGTGCCACCAGGAGAGGGGGACCTCCTGGCCCCTATGGCTACACCTTC CATRRGGPPGPYGYTF
. . 12 TRBJ1-5 TRBV24-1 TGTGCCACCAGGGCTAGCAATCAGCCCCAGCATTTT CATRASNQPQHF
few . 18 TRBJ2-7 TRBV20-1 TGCAGTGCTAGACGGATTAGGTCGGGCGGACTGATCTCCTACGAGCAGTACTTC CSARRIRSGGLISYEQYF
. . 16 TRBJ2-1 TRBV21-1 TGTGCCAGCAGCAAAAAAGCCCTTATGAGGGGCAATGAGCAGTTCTTC CASSKKALMRGNEQFF
few . 18 TRBJ2-7 TRBV4-1 TGCGCCAGCAGCCAAGTTTTCACAGGGCGGGTCCTGACCTACGAGCAGTACTTC CASSQVFTGRVLTYEQYF
few TRBD2 17 TRBJ2-1 TRBV7-6 TGTGCCAGCAGCCCCCCGGGGTGGCGGGAGAGTGACAATGAGCAGTTCTTC CASSPPGWRESDNEQFF
. . 16 TRBJ2-1 TRBV9 TGTGCCAGCAGCAGCGGAGGGGCGAGCTCCTACAATGAGCAGTTCTTC CASSSGGASSYNEQFF
. . 15 TRBJ1-2 TRBV27 TGTGCCAGCAGTCCCATGATGGACATCGATTCAGGCCCAACCTTC CASSPMMDIDSGPTF
few TRBD2 16 TRBJ2-2 TRBV5-1 TGCGCCAGCACCCTGCCGACTAGCGGAAACACCGGGGAGCTGTTTTTT CASTLPTSGNTGELFF
many TRBD1 12 TRBJ1-2 TRBV20-1 TGCAGTGCCCCCACAGGGGGCAGTGGCTACACCTTC CSAPTGGSGYTF
few TRBD1 13 TRBJ1-1 TRBV7-8 TGTGCCAGCAGCAGGGACAGGGTATCAGAAGCTTTCTTT CASSRDRVSEAFF
. . 13 TRBJ1-1 TRBV11-1 TGTGCCAGCAGCCCCGCCGGGACGCTACGAGCTTTCTTT CASSPAGTLRAFF
few . 17 TRBJ1-2 TRBV5-1 TGCGCCAGCAGCACGGAGGTCGCTACAGGTCTCGACTATGGCTACACCTTC CASSTEVATGLDYGYTF
few TRBD1 14 TRBJ1-6 TRBV12-3/TRBV12-4 TGTGCCGGTCGTCAGGGGACAGGGAATTCACCCCTCCACTTT CAGRQGTGNSPLHF
. TRBD2 18 TRBJ2-7 TRBV3-1 TGTGCCAGCAGCCAGCCGGGACTAGCGGGACCCGTGGGGTACGGGCAGTACTTC CASSQPGLAGPVGYGQYF
many . 15 TRBJ1-1 TRBV10-2 TGCGCCAGCAGTGAGTCGAGGGGTATGAACACTGAAGCTTTCTTT CASSESRGMNTEAFF
. . 13 TRBJ2-7 TRBV20-1 TGCAGTGCTGGAGGGATTTGGTCCTACGAGCAGTACTTC CSAGGIWSYEQYF
. . 12 TRBJ2-1 TRBV12-3/TRBV12-4 TGTGCCAGCAGCCCCGAGGGTAATGAGCAGTTCTTC CASSPEGNEQFF
. . 14 TRBJ2-7 TRBV12-3/TRBV12-4 TGTGCCAGCAGCCCCAGGAGGGGCTCCTACGAGCAGTACTTC CASSPRRGSYEQYF
many TRBD2 16 TRBJ2-3 TRBV20-1 TGCAGTGCCGGGGGCCTCCTAGCGGGTACCACAGATACGCAGTATTTT CSAGGLLAGTTDTQYF
few TRBD2 16 TRBJ2-7 TRBV27 TGTGCCACCCGGGGACTAGCGGAGGCCAACTCCTACGAGCAGTACTTC CATRGLAEANSYEQYF
. TRBD2 13 TRBJ2-5 TRBV15 TGTGCCTCCCAGCGGGGGGCCCAAGAGACCCAGTACTTC CASQRGAQETQYF
. . 16 TRBJ1-3 TRBV3-1 TGTGCCAGCAGCACCCCCCGACAGTTCTCTGGAAACACCATATATTTT CASSTPRQFSGNTIYF
few . 15 TRBJ2-6 TRBV15 TGTGCCACCAGCAGAGCTGGACAGCAGGCCAACGTCCTGACTTTC CATSRAGQQANVLTF
. . 12 TRBJ2-1 TRBV7-9 TGTGCCAGCAGCTCGGGTAGGGGTGAGCAGTTCTTC CASSSGRGEQFF
. . 12 TRBJ2-2 TRBV14 TGTGCCAGCAGCCAAGTTTTCGGGGAGCTGTTTTTT CASSQVFGELFF